This TCR beta chain was sequenced for a study of vaccination and CD4 T cells after COVID-19. Study in general: The study collected post-vaccine samples a median around 66 days after dose two, with a range of 14 to 241. Cultures serving as controls received a peptide pool (CEFX or HIV-1 Nef) or no peptide.

Sequenced with the Oncomine TCR Beta short-read assay was DNA taken from cultured CD4+ T cells. The authors extracted genomic DNA from cultured CD4+ T cells. TCRdb re-called the PCR reads with MiXCR, one entry per CDR3 protein. The sample contains roughly 14,000 distinct CDR3 sequences, 30% to 40% of which appear only once. With regard to this clonotype: Its matching antigen is unknown.

Noted treatment: roughly 10-day PBMC culture with coronavirus spike peptide pools or control peptides (ViraFEST assay). Fresh IL-2 medium was used to replace half of the medium on days 3 and 7. Germline CDR1 and CDR2: LNHDA and SQIVND (reference sequence). This CDR3 has 13 residues. Trimming took 4 bases from V and 1 from J, leaving 6 bases between them. V and J are TRBV19 and TRBJ2-3; D is unclear. Sequencing used CD4+ T cells from blood, cultured in vitro, obtained before SARS-CoV-2 vaccination. This clonotype was obtained from a human donor who had recovered from COVID-19. The CDR3: CASSSARTDTQYF. The DNA for the CDR3 is TGTGCCAGTAGTAGCGCCCGCACAGATACGCAGTATTTT.